This TCR beta chain stems from a study of shared clonotypes between healthy human individuals. CD45RO-negative CD8 cells positively selected for CCR7 made up the naive population, which excluded terminally differentiated effector memory CD45RA+ cells. The study ran the assay at deep level. Some clones are missing from TCRdb's copy, which holds only in-frame ones; the method was immunoSEQ multiplex PCR. The data show roughly 2 million clones, just under 95% seen once. The CDR3 has 14 amino acids. Trimming took off 6 bases at V and 2 bases at J, with 12 bases between the two ends. The V gene's germline CDR1 is MNHEY and CDR2 SVGAGI. Of note for this clone: Its specificity is not known.

Findings of the study overall: Investigators expected sequencing depth to affect clonotype sharing among donors.

Source material: naive CD8+ T cells sorted from blood. The V call is TRBV6-5, the J call TRBJ2-3; no reliable D call. This receptor was taken from a man aged 18 to 30 in good health. CDR3 region: CASRLDWVTDTQYF. CDR3 nucleotides: TGTGCCAGCAGACTCGACTGGGTCACAGATACGCAGTATTTT.